Listed below are T cell receptor beta chains from one sample, sequenced in a study of T-cell memory formation after mild COVID-19. TCRdb re-analysed the 5' RACE reads in MiXCR, keeping a single row per CDR3 protein. The profile shows 530,000 or so distinct CDR3 sequences, 15% to 20% of them singletons. The sample taken for sequencing was PBMCs or a T cell subset sorted from them (not recorded which). Receptors originate from an adult woman who had mild COVID-19 (a few samples of this study predate the infection). Cell type and time point are not known. Both conserved end residues are part of each CDR3. Each record gives: D gene, clone size, J gene, CDR3 length, V gene, CDR3 protein, CDR3 DNA. The D gene is left open where the match is weak. Clone size is stated in some rows and not others, as once, few, many or a class when expanded.

.,once,TRBJ2-7,15,TRBV27,CASSILNSANYEQYF,TGTGCCAGCAGTATCCTAAACTCAGCAAACTACGAGCAGTACTTC
.,few,TRBJ1-5,14,TRBV14,CASSHRGAGQPQHF,TGTGCCAGCAGCCACCGGGGCGCCGGTCAGCCCCAGCATTTT
TRBD2,.,TRBJ2-2,16,TRBV7-8,CASSKGLAGETGELFF,TGTGCCAGCAGCAAGGGACTAGCGGGAGAAACCGGGGAGCTGTTTTTT
.,.,TRBJ2-7,13,TRBV7-9,CASMATEDYEQYF,TGTGCCAGCATGGCGACAGAAGACTACGAGCAGTACTTC
TRBD2,few,TRBJ2-3,16,TRBV12-3/TRBV12-4,CASSLRVAGITDTQYF,TGTGCCAGCAGTTTAAGGGTAGCGGGGATCACAGATACGCAGTATTTT
TRBD2,.,TRBJ2-3,15,TRBV2,CASSSGRTTVDTQYF,TGTGCCAGCAGTAGCGGGAGGACCACTGTCGATACGCAGTATTTT
TRBD2,.,TRBJ2-5,15,TRBV18,CASSPGLAVQETQYF,TGTGCCAGCTCACCAGGCCTAGCGGTCCAAGAGACCCAGTACTTC
.,.,TRBJ2-7,14,TRBV6-5,CASSYQDGVYEQYF,TGTGCCAGCAGTTACCAGGACGGGGTCTACGAGCAGTACTTC
.,.,TRBJ2-2,14,TRBV6-5,CASNEQGNTGELFF,TGTGCCAGCAACGAACAGGGGAACACCGGGGAGCTGTTTTTT
TRBD2,few,TRBJ2-1,17,TRBV7-9,CASSLEASRGGNNEQFF,TGTGCCAGCAGCTTAGAAGCCTCGCGGGGGGGCAACAATGAGCAGTTCTTC
TRBD1,.,TRBJ2-1,13,TRBV30,CAWRGTGEDEQFF,TGTGCCTGGAGGGGGACAGGGGAAGATGAGCAGTTCTTC
.,many,TRBJ2-5,16,TRBV12-3/TRBV12-4,CASSLFPVGTKETQYF,TGTGCCAGCAGCCTCTTCCCTGTGGGGACCAAAGAGACCCAGTACTTC
TRBD1,.,TRBJ2-7,15,TRBV19,CASSPRDRGSLEQYF,TGTGCCAGTAGTCCACGGGACAGGGGCTCTCTCGAGCAGTACTTC
.,.,TRBJ2-7,14,TRBV11-2,CASSSRVMTYEQYF,TGTGCCAGCAGCTCGCGAGTGATGACCTACGAGCAGTACTTC
TRBD1,.,TRBJ2-7,15,TRBV12-3/TRBV12-4,CASNPGEGATYEQYF,TGTGCCAGCAACCCCGGCGAGGGGGCTACCTACGAGCAGTACTTC
.,many,TRBJ1-5,13,TRBV6-5,CASSTGPVQPQHF,TGTGCCAGCAGTACAGGGCCGGTACAGCCCCAGCATTTT
TRBD1,.,TRBJ2-5,15,TRBV6-1,CASSTGTGGSETQYF,TGTGCCAGCAGCACCGGGACAGGGGGGTCAGAGACCCAGTACTTC
.,many,TRBJ1-5,13,TRBV7-3,CASSPTADQPQHF,TGTGCCAGCAGCCCGACAGCCGATCAGCCCCAGCATTTT
TRBD2,.,TRBJ2-5,17,TRBV9,CASSVGLTGGPQETQYF,TGTGCCAGCAGCGTAGGCCTTACGGGAGGGCCCCAAGAGACCCAGTACTTC
TRBD1,.,TRBJ2-7,14,TRBV3-1,CASSQETGVGEQYF,TGTGCCAGCAGCCAAGAAACAGGGGTGGGCGAGCAGTACTTC
.,.,TRBJ2-7,11,TRBV2,CASRSYYEQYF,TGTGCCAGCAGGAGTTACTACGAGCAGTACTTC
.,few,TRBJ1-5,13,TRBV30,CAWSGTDNQPQHF,TGTGCCTGGAGTGGGACAGACAATCAGCCCCAGCATTTT
.,few,TRBJ1-2,12,TRBV7-2,CASSLGLGGYTF,TGTGCCAGCAGCTTGGGTCTTGGTGGCTACACCTTC
TRBD1,.,TRBJ1-6,12,TRBV12-3/TRBV12-4,CASAGGRGSLHF,TGTGCCAGCGCAGGGGGCCGGGGATCCCTCCACTTT
.,.,TRBJ1-5,16,TRBV12-3/TRBV12-4,CASSPFPQAGNQPQHF,TGTGCCAGCAGCCCCTTCCCTCAGGCTGGGAATCAGCCCCAGCATTTT
.,few,TRBJ2-5,14,TRBV24-1,CATSDPGPSETQYF,TGTGCCACCAGTGATCCAGGGCCCTCCGAGACCCAGTACTTC
.,few,TRBJ2-1,14,TRBV7-3,CASSLKGVYNEQFF,TGTGCCAGCAGCTTAAAGGGGGTCTACAATGAGCAGTTCTTC
TRBD2,few,TRBJ2-1,14,TRBV7-9,CASSSSGANNEQFF,TGTGCCAGCAGCTCTAGCGGGGCCAACAATGAGCAGTTCTTC
TRBD1,.,TRBJ2-7,14,TRBV27,CASSYGDRGPSKHF,TGTGCCAGCAGCTATGGGGACAGGGGGCCCTCAAAGCACTTC
TRBD1,.,TRBJ1-1,15,TRBV12-3/TRBV12-4,CASSLRTGQNTEAFF,TGTGCCAGCAGTTTGAGGACAGGGCAGAACACTGAAGCTTTCTTT
.,few,TRBJ2-5,14,TRBV18,CASSPVETRETQYF,TGTGCCAGCTCACCGGTTGAGACGAGGGAGACCCAGTACTTC
.,many,TRBJ2-6,14,TRBV12-3/TRBV12-4,CASVPNSGANVLTF,TGTGCCAGCGTACCAAACTCTGGGGCCAACGTCCTGACTTTC
.,.,TRBJ1-2,15,TRBV3-1,CASSQEAAGSHGYTF,TGTGCCAGCAGCCAAGAGGCCGCCGGGAGCCATGGCTACACCTTC
.,few,TRBJ2-1,13,TRBV12-3/TRBV12-4,CASNIAYYNEQFF,TGTGCCAGCAACATCGCCTATTACAATGAGCAGTTCTTC
TRBD2,few,TRBJ2-1,16,TRBV7-2,CASSSGLAGGPSEQFF,TGTGCCAGCAGCTCCGGACTAGCGGGGGGGCCGAGTGAGCAGTTCTTC
TRBD1,few,TRBJ1-1,16,TRBV4-1,CASSQDTRQGGTEAFF,TGCGCCAGCAGCCAAGATACGAGACAGGGCGGGACTGAAGCTTTCTTT
TRBD1,.,TRBJ2-1,12,TRBV18,CASSGQDNEQFF,TGTGCCAGCTCAGGACAGGACAATGAGCAGTTCTTC
.,.,TRBJ2-3,15,TRBV9,CASSVAAGPTDTQYF,TGTGCCAGCAGCGTAGCCGCTGGACCCACAGATACGCAGTATTTT
.,.,TRBJ2-2,13,TRBV12-3/TRBV12-4,CASTPELSGELFF,TGTGCCAGCACCCCGGAGTTGTCCGGGGAGCTGTTTTTT
.,.,TRBJ2-7,14,TRBV18,CASSPRAGFDEQYF,TGTGCCAGCTCACCACGGGCTGGGTTCGACGAGCAGTACTTC
TRBD2,.,TRBJ2-1,15,TRBV7-2,CASSESSGYYNEQFF,TGTGCCAGCAGCGAATCTAGCGGGTATTACAATGAGCAGTTCTTC
.,.,TRBJ1-5,15,TRBV19,CASSTAGFTSRPQHF,TGTGCCAGTTCCACCGCGGGCTTTACCTCAAGGCCCCAGCATTTT
.,.,TRBJ1-1,12,TRBV7-9,CASSPDYTEAFF,TGTGCCAGCAGTCCGGACTACACTGAAGCTTTCTTT
.,.,TRBJ2-2,16,TRBV7-3,CASSLVGTPNTGELFF,TGTGCCAGCAGCTTAGTAGGGACCCCGAACACCGGGGAGCTGTTTTTT
TRBD2,few,TRBJ2-2,16,TRBV24-1,CATSERGLGFSGELFF,TGTGCCACCAGTGAGCGGGGACTAGGTTTTTCCGGGGAGCTGTTTTTT
TRBD2,once,TRBJ2-3,14,TRBV20-1,CSAYSGGRTDTQYF,TGCAGTGCTTATAGCGGGGGGCGCACAGATACGCAGTATTTT
TRBD1,few,TRBJ1-4,14,TRBV4-2,CASSLGTATEKLFF,TGTGCCAGCAGCCTCGGGACAGCGACCGAAAAACTGTTTTTT